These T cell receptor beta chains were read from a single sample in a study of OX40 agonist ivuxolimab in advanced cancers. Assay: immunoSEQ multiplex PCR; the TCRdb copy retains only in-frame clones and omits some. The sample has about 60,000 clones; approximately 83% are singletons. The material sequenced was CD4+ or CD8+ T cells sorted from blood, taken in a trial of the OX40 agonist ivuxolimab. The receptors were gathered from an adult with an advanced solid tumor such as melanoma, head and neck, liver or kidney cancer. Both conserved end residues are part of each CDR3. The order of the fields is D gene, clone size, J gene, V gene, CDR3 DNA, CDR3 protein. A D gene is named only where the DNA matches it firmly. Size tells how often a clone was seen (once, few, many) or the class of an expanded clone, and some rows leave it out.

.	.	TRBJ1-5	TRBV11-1	TGTGCCAGCAGCTTAGCGTCGAATCAGCCCCAGCATTTT	CASSLASNQPQHF
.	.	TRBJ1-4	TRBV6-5	TGTGCCAGCAGTTCCGCAGGGTTGACTAATGAAAAACTGTTTTTT	CASSSAGLTNEKLFF
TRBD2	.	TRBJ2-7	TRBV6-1	TGTGCCAGCAGTGAAGCCGGGACTAGCGGGGGCGCGGCAGTCTACGAGCAGTACTTC	CASSEAGTSGGAAVYEQYF
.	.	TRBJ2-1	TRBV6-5	TGTGCCAGCAAGGGTAGGGGCGGCCGGGAGCAGTTCTTC	CASKGRGGREQFF
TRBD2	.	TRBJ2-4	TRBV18	TGTGCCAGCTCACGGCTAGCGGGAGGGGCCAAAAACATTCAGTACTTC	CASSRLAGGAKNIQYF
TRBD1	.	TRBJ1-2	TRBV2	TGTGCCAGCAGGGGGTTTGTGCAGGGGGCGCAAGGCTACACCTTC	CASRGFVQGAQGYTF
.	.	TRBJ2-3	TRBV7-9	TGTGCCAGCAGCCCAAGCACAGATACGCAGTATTTT	CASSPSTDTQYF
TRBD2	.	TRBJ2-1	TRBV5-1	TGCGCCAGCAGCTCCCTTCTAGCGGACCTCTCCTACAATGAGCAGTTCTTC	CASSSLLADLSYNEQFF
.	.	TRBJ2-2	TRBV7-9	TGTGCCAGCAGCTCGCAGGGTAACGGGGAGCTGTTTTTT	CASSSQGNGELFF
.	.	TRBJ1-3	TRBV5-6	TGTGCCAGCAGCTTGATCCTTTCTGGAAACACCATATATTTT	CASSLILSGNTIYF
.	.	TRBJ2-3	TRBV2	TGTGCCAGCAGTGTTGACGGGTCGACAGATACGCAGTATTTT	CASSVDGSTDTQYF
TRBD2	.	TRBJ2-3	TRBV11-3	TGTGCCAGCAGCTTACTAGCGGGGGGGAGCACAGATACGCAGTATTTT	CASSLLAGGSTDTQYF
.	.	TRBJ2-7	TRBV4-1	TGCGCCAGCAGCCAAGATATTGGTGCTACGTCTCTAAACTACGAGCAGTACTTC	CASSQDIGATSLNYEQYF
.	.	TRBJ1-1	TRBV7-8	TGTGCCAGCAGCTCGGTGGGGGGGGCCGAAGCTTTCTTT	CASSSVGGAEAFF
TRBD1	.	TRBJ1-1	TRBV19	TGTGCCAGTAGTACACGGACAGGGACCACTGAAGCTTTCTTT	CASSTRTGTTEAFF
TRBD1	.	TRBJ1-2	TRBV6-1	TGTGCCAGCAGAGATCCGGGACAGAGACCCTATGGCTACACCTTC	CASRDPGQRPYGYTF
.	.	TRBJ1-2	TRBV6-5	TGTGCCAGCAGTCGTCAGGGGACATATGGCTACACCTTC	CASSRQGTYGYTF
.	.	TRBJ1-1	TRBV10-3	TGTGCCATCAGTGGAGGATGGGCTGGTCGTTCCGAAGCTTTCTTT	CAISGGWAGRSEAFF
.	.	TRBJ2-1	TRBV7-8	TGTGCCAGCAGCCTCCGGACTAAGAATCCCTACAATGAGCAGTTCTTC	CASSLRTKNPYNEQFF
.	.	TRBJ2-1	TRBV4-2	TGTGCCAGCAGCCAAGAGAGTGACAATGAGCAGTTCTTC	CASSQESDNEQFF
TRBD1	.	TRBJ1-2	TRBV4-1	TGCGCCAGCAGCCAAGTTTCACCGGGACAGGGGAACTATGGCTACACCTTC	CASSQVSPGQGNYGYTF
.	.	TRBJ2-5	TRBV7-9	TGTGCCAGCAGCTTAGGGGAGAAAGAGACCCAGTACTTC	CASSLGEKETQYF
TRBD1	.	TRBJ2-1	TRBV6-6	TGTGCCAGCAGTCAGAAGACAGGGGGCTATTTCAATGAGCAGTTCTTC	CASSQKTGGYFNEQFF
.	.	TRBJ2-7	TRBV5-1	TGCGCCAGCAGCTGGATACCGGGACACGGATCCTCCTCCGAGCAGTACTTC	CASSWIPGHGSSSEQYF
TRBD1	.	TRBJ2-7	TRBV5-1	TGCGCCAGCACCCGGACAGGGGGATACGAGCAGTACTTC	CASTRTGGYEQYF
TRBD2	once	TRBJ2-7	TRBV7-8	TGTGCCAGCACCGTAGCGGGGACCTCCTACGGGCAGTACTTC	CASTVAGTSYGQYF
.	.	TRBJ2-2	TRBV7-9	TGTGCCAGCAGCGCCCGAGTGGGGGCGCGTTCGGGGGAGCTGTTTTTT	CASSARVGARSGELFF
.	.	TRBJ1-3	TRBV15	TGTGCCACCAGGAGAAACAGGGCGAACACCATATATTTT	CATRRNRANTIYF
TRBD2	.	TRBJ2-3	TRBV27	TGTGCCAGCAGTCCGATAGCGGGGGGCCGCACAGATACGCAGTATTTT	CASSPIAGGRTDTQYF
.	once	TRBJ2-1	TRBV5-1	TGCGCCAGCAGCTTACCCGGCGATGAGCAGTTCTTC	CASSLPGDEQFF
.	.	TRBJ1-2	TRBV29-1	TGCAGCGTTCAGGGGAGCGGTAACTATGGCTACACCTTC	CSVQGSGNYGYTF
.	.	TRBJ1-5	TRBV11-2	TGTGCCAGCAGCTTTGAAGCCGGTCGTCAGCCCCAGCATTTT	CASSFEAGRQPQHF
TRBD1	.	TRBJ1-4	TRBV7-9	TGTGCCAGCAGCACTCCAAACAGGGGAACTAATGAAAAACTGTTTTTT	CASSTPNRGTNEKLFF
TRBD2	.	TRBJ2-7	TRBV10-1	TGCGCCAGCAGCCTCCGGACTAGCGGAATCTACGAGCAGTACTTC	CASSLRTSGIYEQYF
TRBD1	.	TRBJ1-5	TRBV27	TGTGCCAGCAGTCCCCGACAGGGGGCTGGGAATCAGCCCCAGCATTTT	CASSPRQGAGNQPQHF
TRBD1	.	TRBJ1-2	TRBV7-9	TGTGCCAGCAGCCGCGGGACAGGGAACTATGGCTACACCTTC	CASSRGTGNYGYTF
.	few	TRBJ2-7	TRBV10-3	TGTGCCATCAGTGAGTCGACAAGAGAGCAGTACTTC	CAISESTREQYF
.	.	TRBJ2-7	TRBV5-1	TGCGCCAGCAGCTTGGCTCTAGGGGGAAGGGGCGAGCAGTACTTC	CASSLALGGRGEQYF
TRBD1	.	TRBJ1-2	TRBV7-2	TGTGCCAGCAGCTTAGAACAGGGGGACTATGGCTACACCTTC	CASSLEQGDYGYTF
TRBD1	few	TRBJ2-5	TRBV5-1	TGCGCCAGCAGCACACAGGGGGGAGAGACCCAGTACTTC	CASSTQGGETQYF
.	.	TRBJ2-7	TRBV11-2	TGTGCCAGCAGCTTAGTGGGGGCAACCTACGAGCAGTACTTC	CASSLVGATYEQYF
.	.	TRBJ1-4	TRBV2	TGTGCCAGCAGTCGCCAAGGTTCTGCCGAAAAACTGTTTTTT	CASSRQGSAEKLFF
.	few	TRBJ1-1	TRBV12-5	TGTGCTAGTGGTTTGGGCAGAGAGAACACTGAAGCTTTCTTT	CASGLGRENTEAFF
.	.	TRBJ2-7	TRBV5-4	TGTGCCAGCAGCTTGGGACTGGGATACGAGCAGTACTTC	CASSLGLGYEQYF
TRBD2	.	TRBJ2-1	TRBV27	TGTGCCAGCAGTCGTGGAGCGGGAGGGCGAGGTGAGCAGTTCTTC	CASSRGAGGRGEQFF
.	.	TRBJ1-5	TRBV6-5	TGTGCCAGCAGAGACAGGAATAGCAATCAGCCCCAGCATTTT	CASRDRNSNQPQHF
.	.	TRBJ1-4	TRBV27	TGTGCCAGCAGTGTCCCAGGGTCTAGAGAAAAACTGTTTTTT	CASSVPGSREKLFF